Below are 25 T cell receptor beta chains sequenced from a single sample in a study of cytomegalovirus exposure and HLA in healthy donors. Primers for the PCR totalled 60 Vbeta and 13 Jbeta. TCRdb's copy holds only in-frame clones and misses some; the assay was immunoSEQ multiplex PCR. This sample has around 140,000 clones; approximately 84% occur once, and the top ten carry approximately 2%. The sample consisted of PBMCs. The receptors come from a woman aged 40 to 50 in good health and CMV-seronegative.

The rearrangement uses TRBV6-1 and TRBJ2-7; 8 nucleotides line up with TRBD2. The V and J ends lost 7 bases and 1 base, in that order; junction bases with no gene match: 6. The CDR3 extends over 14 amino acids. CDR1 is MNHNS, CDR2 SASEGT, per germline. CDR3 amino acids: CASNPGLVSYEQYF. CDR3 nucleotides: TGTGCCAGCAACCCGGGACTAGTATCCTACGAGCAGTACTTC.

This rearrangement joins TRBV7-9 to TRBJ2-7; 7 bases fit TRBD1. Germline V gene sequence: CDR1 SEHNR, CDR2 FQNEAQ (reference sequence). After removal of 4 bases from V and 1 base from J, the junction contained 7 bases not matched to a gene. CDR3 size: 15 residues. CDR3 in amino acids: CASSWMQGVSYEQYF. For the CDR3, the DNA is TGTGCCAGCAGCTGGATGCAGGGGGTTTCCTACGAGCAGTACTTC.

The chain joins TRBV28 to TRBJ1-6, with D perhaps TRBD1 (6 bases). From germline, CDR1 is MDHEN and CDR2 SYDVKM. The CDR3 runs to 14 residues. V was clipped by 6 bases and J by 9 bases, with 15 bases between them. The CDR3 coding sequence is TGTGCCAGCAGGGAAACAGGGAGAGTTTCACCCCTCCACTTT. Amino acids: CASRETGRVSPLHF.

The V and J genes are TRBV29-1 and TRBJ2-3; 7 nucleotides align to TRBD2. The CDR3 is 16 amino acids. J was trimmed by 4 bases and V by 6 bases; bases with no gene match: 16. Per germline, CDR1 SQVTM and CDR2 ANQGSEA. This CDR3 reads CSVKTTAGVESDTQYF. CDR3 sequence (DNA): TGCAGCGTGAAGACAACCGCGGGAGTGGAATCAGATACGCAGTATTTT.

V is TRBV6-5 and J is TRBJ2-1, with D perhaps matching TRBD2 (5 bases). Trimming stripped 6 bases from V and 8 bases from J, with 14 bases between. Germline-derived CDR1 and CDR2 are MNHEY and SVGAGI. This CDR3 spans 13 amino acids. CDR3 in amino acids: CASRMMDSDEQFF. DNA for the CDR3: TGTGCCAGCAGGATGATGGACTCCGATGAGCAGTTCTTC.

V and J are TRBV28 and TRBJ1-1, with D possibly TRBD1 on 5 matching bases. The CDR3 runs 20 residues. Germline lookup yields CDR1 MDHEN and CDR2 SYDVKM. V lost 1 base and J 0 bases, leaving 24 bases between the germline ends. CDR3 DNA sequence: TGTGCCAGCAGTTTATTGTCAGGAACTATCGCAGGGCCAATGAACACTGAAGCTTTCTTT. Translated, it gives CASSLLSGTIAGPMNTEAFF.

The V call is TRBV29-1, the J call TRBJ2-3; 7 nucleotides match TRBD2. Per germline, CDR1 SQVTM and CDR2 ANQGSEA. V lost 4 bases to trimming and J lost 2 bases; unmatched junction nucleotides: 6. The CDR3 has 14 residues. This CDR3 reads CSVVAGLLTDTQYF. CDR3 in DNA: TGCAGCGTTGTGGCGGGACTACTCACAGATACGCAGTATTTT.

The rearrangement uses TRBV28 and TRBJ1-5; 10 bases map to TRBD1. Trimming at V came to 3 bases and at J to 6 bases, leaving 8 bases not matched to a gene. The CDR3 contains 16 residues. Looked up from germline, CDR1 is MDHEN and CDR2 is SYDVKM. CDR3 amino acids: CASSFRATGGFQPQHF. CDR3 DNA: TGTGCCAGCAGTTTCCGAGCGACAGGGGGCTTTCAGCCCCAGCATTTT.

V gene TRBV5-4 combines with J gene TRBJ2-5; D is unresolved. Germline loops: CDR1 SGHNT, CDR2 YYREEE (reference sequence). This CDR3 contains 17 residues. V was clipped by 3 bases and J by 1 base, with 19 bases between them. CDR3 amino acids: CASSSNPIPVPQETQYF. The CDR3 nucleotides read TGTGCCAGCAGCTCAAACCCCATACCGGTGCCCCAAGAGACCCAGTACTTC.

The chain joins TRBV7-8 to TRBJ2-1; the D is unclear. Germline lookup yields CDR1 SGHVS and CDR2 FQNEAQ. Trimming took off 1 base at V and 8 bases at J, with 6 bases between the two ends. CDR3 length equals 12 residues. In DNA form, the CDR3 reads TGTGCCAGCAGCTTAGGGCGGCATGAGCAGTTCTTC. Translation gives CASSLGRHEQFF. Based on the CDR3 plus reference TRBV7-8 and TRBJ2-1, the full variable domain is GAGVSQSPRYKVAKRGQDVALRCDPISGHVSLFWYQQALGQGPEFLTYFQNEAQLDKSGLPSDRFFAERPEGSVSTLKIQRTQQEDSAVYLCASSLGRHEQFFGPGTRLTVL.

Notes on this clone: A junction boundary mismatches the germline segment, possibly from a read error. The rearrangement uses TRBV7-2 and TRBJ1-5; D is uncertain. The CDR3 is 13 residues long. Germline CDR1 is SGHTA and CDR2 is FQGNSA. Here the CDR3 reads CASSLDSHQPQHF. CDR3 in DNA: TGTGCCAGCAGCTTAGATAGCCATCAGCCCCAGCATTTT.

This chain uses TRBV5-8 with TRBJ2-7; TRBD2 matches 12 bases. Germline V gene data show CDR1 as SGHTS and CDR2 as YDEGEE. This CDR3 is built from 18 residues. V dropped 4 bases and J dropped 3; count of bases not matched to a gene: 14. DNA of the CDR3: TGTGCCAGCAGCCCCCTAGCGGGAGGGCCAGGGGGTCACTACGAGCAGTACTTC. This sequence encodes CASSPLAGGPGGHYEQYF.

The rearrangement uses TRBV28 and TRBJ1-1, with D hard to call. The length of the CDR3 is 11 residues. V lost 6 bases and J lost 5, with 7 bases in between. Germline V lookup: CDR1 MDHEN, CDR2 SYDVKM. The CDR3: CASRRATEAFF. CDR3 nucleotides: TGTGCCAGCAGGAGGGCGACTGAAGCTTTCTTT.

J is TRBJ1-1 and V is TRBV11-2, with D unresolved. V was pared by 1 base and J by 2 bases, with 8 bases between. The CDR3 sequence is 14 residues long. The V gene's germline CDR1 is SGHAT and CDR2 FQNNGV. The CDR3 here is CASSLGSLNTEAFF. Written as DNA, the CDR3 is TGTGCCAGCAGCTTAGGCAGTCTCAACACTGAAGCTTTCTTT.

The chain links TRBV6-5 to TRBJ2-7; the D gene is possibly TRBD1 (5 bases). V lost 4 bases and J 4 bases, leaving 17 bases between the germline ends. The CDR3 contains 15 residues. Germline CDR1 reads MNHEY; CDR2 reads SVGAGI. The CDR3 is CASSLQGSPPYEQYF. The CDR3 region has the DNA TGTGCCAGCAGTTTGCAGGGATCCCCTCCTTACGAGCAGTACTTC.

The V call is TRBV6-1, the J call TRBJ2-5, with D possibly being TRBD2 (5 bases). This CDR3 region has 13 residues. The V gene lost 7 bases and the J gene lost 0 bases, with 9 bases spanning the gap. Germline CDR1 is MNHNS and CDR2 is SASEGT. CDR3 DNA: TGTGCCAGCATCCGGGGAAACCAAGAGACCCAGTACTTC. Translation: CASIRGNQETQYF.

The V gene is TRBV30, the J gene TRBJ1-5; the D gene is possibly TRBD1 (6 bases). CDR3 length: 13 residues. In germline, CDR1 is GTSNPN, CDR2 SVGIG (reference sequence). V lost 5 bases and J 3 bases, leaving 11 bases between the germline ends. In nucleotides, the CDR3 is TGTGCCTGGGGTCGGGACAACAATCAGCCCCAGCATTTT. Encoded protein: CAWGRDNNQPQHF.

This clone was found once. CDR3 in amino acids: CASSRLAGPTDTQYF. CDR3 bases: TGTGCCAGCAGCAGACTAGCGGGCCCCACAGATACGCAGTATTTT. The V call is TRBV6-6, the J call TRBJ2-3; TRBD2 matches at 10 bases. The CDR3 is 15 residues long. V lost 6 bases and J lost 2; bases outside the gene matches: 5. The V gene's germline CDR1 is MNHNY and CDR2 SVGAGI (reference sequence).

The chain combines TRBV27 with TRBJ2-1; D perhaps matches TRBD2 (5 bases). The CDR3 covers 13 residues. Germline loops: CDR1 MNHEY, CDR2 SMNVEV (reference sequence). V was clipped by 3 bases and J by 5 bases, with 8 bases between them. This CDR3 is CASSFDGNNEQFF. CDR3 bases: TGTGCCAGCAGTTTCGACGGGAACAATGAGCAGTTCTTC.

The chain combines TRBV5-6 with TRBJ2-7, with TRBD1 identical over 9 bases. The CDR3 length is 14 residues. J lost 1 base, V lost 2 bases, and 1 base had no gene match. CDR1 is SGHDT, CDR2 YYEEEE, per germline. The CDR3 bases are TGTGCCAGCAGCTTTGACAGGGGGTCCTACGAGCAGTACTTC. Protein sequence: CASSFDRGSYEQYF.

This clone was detected a few times. V is TRBV10-3 and J is TRBJ2-3; TRBD2 matches 8 bases. After removal of 2 bases from V and 1 base from J, the junction contained 5 bases not matched to a gene. Germline V gene sequence: CDR1 ENHRY, CDR2 SYGVKD. The CDR3 runs to 16 residues. For the CDR3, the DNA is TGTGCCATCAGTGAGGCCGGGAGGGTGGGCACAGATACGCAGTATTTT. Translating gives CAISEAGRVGTDTQYF.

The J gene is TRBJ2-5, the V gene TRBV6-5, with D perhaps TRBD1 (6 bases). The ends were cut back, 6 bases at V and 1 base at J, with 9 bases in the middle. The CDR3 runs 13 residues. Germline CDR1 is MNHEY and CDR2 is SVGAGI. The CDR3 nucleotides are TGTGCCAGCAGCCCAGGGGTCCAAGAGACCCAGTACTTC. Its translation: CASSPGVQETQYF.

This clone was counted a few times. The chain couples TRBV2 to TRBJ2-1; no clear D gene. V was pared by 1 base and J by 7 bases, with 14 bases between. The length of the CDR3 is 15 residues. CDR1 is SNHLY and CDR2 is FYNNEI in the germline V gene. The CDR3 bases are TGTGCCAGCAGTGAAGGGCATAGCCCCTCAAATGAGCAGTTCTTC. Protein product: CASSEGHSPSNEQFF.

This clone was detected once. The gene calls are TRBV5-6 and TRBJ2-4; D not resolved. The CDR3 is made up of 13 amino acids. Deletions cut 2 bases from V and 0 bases from J, with 3 bases between. Germline CDR1 SGHDT, CDR2 YYEEEE. The CDR3 nucleotides read TGTGCCAGCAGCTTTATAGCCAAAAACATTCAGTACTTC. This encodes CASSFIAKNIQYF.

This chain links TRBV14 with TRBJ2-7; 10 positions agree with TRBD1. The CDR3 contains 14 residues. Per germline, CDR1 SGHDN and CDR2 FVKESK. Trimming cost V 5 bases and J 3 bases; bases outside gene matches: 4. The CDR3, as DNA: TGTGCCAGCAGCGGCCGGGACAGGGGCTACGAGCAGTACTTC. Its protein is CASSGRDRGYEQYF. The full variable domain, rest sourced from reference TRBV14 and TRBJ2-7, is EAGVTQFPSHSVIEKGQTVTLRCDPISGHDNLYWYRRVMGKEIKFLLHFVKESKQDESGMPNNRFLAERTGGTYSTLKVQPAELEDSGVYFCASSGRDRGYEQYFGPGTRLTVT.